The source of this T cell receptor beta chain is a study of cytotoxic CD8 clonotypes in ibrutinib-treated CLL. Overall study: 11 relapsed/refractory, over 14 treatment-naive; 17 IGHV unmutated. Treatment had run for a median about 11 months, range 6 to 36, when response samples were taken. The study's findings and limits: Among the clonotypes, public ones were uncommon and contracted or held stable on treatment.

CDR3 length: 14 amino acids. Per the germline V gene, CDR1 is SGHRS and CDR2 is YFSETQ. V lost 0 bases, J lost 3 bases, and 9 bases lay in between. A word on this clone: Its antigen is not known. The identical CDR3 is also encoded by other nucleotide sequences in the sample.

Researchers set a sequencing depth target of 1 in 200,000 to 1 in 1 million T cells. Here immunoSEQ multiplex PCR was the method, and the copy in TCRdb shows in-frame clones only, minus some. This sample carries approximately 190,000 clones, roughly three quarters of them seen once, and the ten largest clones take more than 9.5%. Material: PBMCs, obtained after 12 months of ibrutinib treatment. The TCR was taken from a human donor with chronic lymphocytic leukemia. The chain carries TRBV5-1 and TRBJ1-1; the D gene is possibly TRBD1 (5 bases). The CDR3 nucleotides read TGCGCCAGCAGCTTGGTTGGGGGTGACACTGAAGCTTTCTTT. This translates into CASSLVGGDTEAFF.